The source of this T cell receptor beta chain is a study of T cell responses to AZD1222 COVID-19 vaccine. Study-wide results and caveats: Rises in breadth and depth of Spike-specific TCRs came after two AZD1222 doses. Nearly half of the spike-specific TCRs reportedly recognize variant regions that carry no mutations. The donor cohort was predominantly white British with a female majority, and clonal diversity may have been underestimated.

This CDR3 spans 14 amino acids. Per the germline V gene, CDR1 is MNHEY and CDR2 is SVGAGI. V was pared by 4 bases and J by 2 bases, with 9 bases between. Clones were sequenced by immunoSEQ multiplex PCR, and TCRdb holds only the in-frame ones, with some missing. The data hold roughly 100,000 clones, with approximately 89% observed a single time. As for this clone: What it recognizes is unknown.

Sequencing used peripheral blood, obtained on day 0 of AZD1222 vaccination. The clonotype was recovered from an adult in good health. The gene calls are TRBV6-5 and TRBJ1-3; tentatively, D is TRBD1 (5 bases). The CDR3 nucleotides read TGTGCCAGCAGTTGGGGACGAACTGGAAACACCATATATTTT. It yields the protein CASSWGRTGNTIYF.